These T cell receptor beta chains were read from a single sample in a study of shared clonotypes between healthy human individuals. Using immunoSEQ multiplex PCR, the repertoire was profiled, and TCRdb retains in-frame clones only, with some absent. The repertoire has roughly 2,300,000 clones, 92% of them found once; the top ten carry about 0.36%. Sequencing input: naive CD4+ T cells from PBMCs. All receptors come from a man younger than 35 in good health. Some clones in this sample may be carry-over from other donors' samples. The conserved cysteine and the conserved F or W are not part of the CDR3 here.

TRBJ1-5	TRBV15	ATSEFNQPQH
TRBJ1-4	TRBV5-4	ASSLAGSNEKLF
TRBJ2-7	TRBV4-1	ASSPAGTGAYEQY
TRBJ1-4	TRBV5-1	ASSLERGGEKLF
TRBJ1-4	TRBV25-1	ASIRGVGGNEKLF
TRBJ2-7	TRBV9	ASSAVAESYEQY
TRBJ2-3	TRBV5-1	ASSLGPRDTYTDTQY
TRBJ2-1	TRBV27	ASSPYRREEDNEQF
TRBJ2-3	TRBV6-1	ASSEWGWGATDTQY
TRBJ1-1	TRBV5-6	ASSLIAADLSF